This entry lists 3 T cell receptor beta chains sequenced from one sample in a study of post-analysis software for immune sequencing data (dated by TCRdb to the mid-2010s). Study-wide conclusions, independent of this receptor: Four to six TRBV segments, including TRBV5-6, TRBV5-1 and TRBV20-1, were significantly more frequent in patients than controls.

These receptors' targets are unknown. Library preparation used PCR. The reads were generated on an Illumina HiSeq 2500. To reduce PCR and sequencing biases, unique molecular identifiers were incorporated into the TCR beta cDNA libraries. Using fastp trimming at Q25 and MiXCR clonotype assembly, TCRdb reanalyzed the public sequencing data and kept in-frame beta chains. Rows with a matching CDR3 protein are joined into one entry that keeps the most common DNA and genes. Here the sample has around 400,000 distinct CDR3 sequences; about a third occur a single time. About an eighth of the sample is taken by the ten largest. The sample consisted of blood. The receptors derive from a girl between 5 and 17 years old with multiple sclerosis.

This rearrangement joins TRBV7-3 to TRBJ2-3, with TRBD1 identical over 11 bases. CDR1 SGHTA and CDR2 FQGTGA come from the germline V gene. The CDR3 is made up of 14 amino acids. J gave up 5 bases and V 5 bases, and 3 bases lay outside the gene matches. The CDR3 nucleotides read TGTGCCAGCAGCAAGGACAGGGGGCGAGATACGCAGTATTTT. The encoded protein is CASSKDRGRDTQYF.

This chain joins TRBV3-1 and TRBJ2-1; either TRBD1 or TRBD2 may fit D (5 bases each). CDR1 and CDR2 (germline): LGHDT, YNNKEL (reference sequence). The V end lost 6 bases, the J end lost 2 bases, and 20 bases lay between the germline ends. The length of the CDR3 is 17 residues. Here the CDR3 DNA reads TGTGCCAGCAGGCTTGGGGCGGGCACAGAGGCCTACAATGAGCAGTTCTTC. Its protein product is CASRLGAGTEAYNEQFF.

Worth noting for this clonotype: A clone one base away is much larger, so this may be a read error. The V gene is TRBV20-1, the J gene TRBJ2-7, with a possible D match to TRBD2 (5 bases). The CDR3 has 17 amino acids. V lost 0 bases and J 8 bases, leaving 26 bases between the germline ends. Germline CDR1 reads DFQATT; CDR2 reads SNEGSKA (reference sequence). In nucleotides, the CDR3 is TGCAGTGCTAGAGATCAGGTACGGGGTCTGCTTGCGAGCAAGCAGTACTTC. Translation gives CSARDQVRGLLASKQYF.